These T cell receptor beta chains were read from a single sample in a study of blood T cell repertoires in COVID-19. Profiling relied on immunoSEQ multiplex PCR, and the TCRdb table lists in-frame clones only, not all of them. The sample has 430,000 or so clones; roughly 84% are singletons. The sequenced material came from PBMCs or T cells enriched from blood (not recorded which). These receptors were obtained from a woman between 18 and 30 years old who had been exposed to COVID-19. Both conserved end residues are part of each CDR3. A D gene is named only where the DNA matches it firmly. The size field is filled for only some rows; it gives once, few, many or a size class.

J: TRBJ2-3
V: TRBV5-5
D: -
size: -
CDR3: CASGLTFWPTDTQYF
DNA: TGTGCCAGCGGTCTGACTTTTTGGCCCACAGATACGCAGTATTTT

J: TRBJ2-7
V: TRBV27
D: -
size: -
CDR3: CASSLSVTGQLYEQYF
DNA: TGTGCCAGCAGTTTATCGGTAACAGGGCAATTATACGAGCAGTACTTC

J: TRBJ1-1
V: TRBV4-2
D: -
size: -
CDR3: CASSQGIRGELLMNTEAFF
DNA: TGTGCCAGCAGCCAAGGGATAAGGGGTGAACTATTAATGAACACTGAAGCTTTCTTT

J: TRBJ2-7
V: TRBV18
D: -
size: once
CDR3: CASSRQGSSYEQYF
DNA: TGTGCCAGCTCACGCCAGGGTAGCTCCTACGAGCAGTACTTC

J: TRBJ1-1
V: TRBV5-3
D: TRBD1
size: once
CDR3: CARSQLGGGQGNTEAFF
DNA: TGTGCCAGAAGCCAACTTGGTGGGGGACAGGGGAACACTGAAGCTTTCTTT

J: TRBJ1-6
V: TRBV3-1/TRBV3-2
D: -
size: -
CDR3: CASSQVDSINSPLHF
DNA: TGTGCCAGCAGCCAAGTCGACAGCATTAATTCACCCCTCCACTTT

J: TRBJ1-1
V: TRBV5-1
D: TRBD1
size: -
CDR3: CASSLTGQGGTEAFF
DNA: TGCGCCAGCAGCCTGACCGGACAGGGAGGGACTGAAGCTTTCTTT

J: TRBJ1-4
V: TRBV5-1
D: -
size: -
CDR3: CASSLVLGAYNEKLFF
DNA: TGCGCCAGCAGCTTGGTTCTTGGGGCCTATAATGAAAAACTGTTTTTT

J: TRBJ2-7
V: TRBV7-9
D: TRBD2
size: -
CDR3: CASRVSGSNREQYF
DNA: TGTGCCAGCAGGGTTAGCGGGAGTAATAGGGAGCAGTACTTC

J: TRBJ2-7
V: TRBV11-2
D: -
size: once
CDR3: CASSLGGSGHEQYF
DNA: TGTGCCAGCAGCTTAGGGGGTAGCGGCCACGAGCAGTACTTC

J: TRBJ2-7
V: TRBV9
D: -
size: -
CDR3: CASSPSYEQYF
DNA: TGTGCCAGCAGCCCATCCTACGAGCAGTACTTC

J: TRBJ1-1
V: TRBV29-1
D: TRBD1
size: few
CDR3: CSVDQGGTEAFF
DNA: TGCAGCGTGGATCAGGGGGGAACTGAAGCTTTCTTT

J: TRBJ1-1
V: TRBV11-2
D: TRBD1
size: -
CDR3: CASSSIVGTVNTEAFF
DNA: TGTGCCAGCAGCTCCATTGTGGGGACAGTGAACACTGAAGCTTTCTTT

J: TRBJ1-1
V: TRBV2
D: TRBD1
size: -
CDR3: CARQGKTEAFF
DNA: TGTGCCAGACAGGGGAAAACTGAAGCTTTCTTT

J: TRBJ2-4
V: TRBV18
D: TRBD1
size: -
CDR3: CASSGTGTLAKNIQYF
DNA: TGTGCCAGCTCCGGGACAGGGACCCTAGCCAAAAACATTCAGTACTTC

J: TRBJ1-1
V: TRBV11-2
D: -
size: -
CDR3: CASSPGKDFLNTEAFF
DNA: TGTGCCAGCAGCCCGGGCAAGGACTTTTTGAACACTGAAGCTTTCTTT

J: TRBJ1-5
V: TRBV18
D: -
size: -
CDR3: CASSPNGEQPQHF
DNA: TGTGCCAGCTCACCCAACGGGGAACAGCCCCAGCATTTT

J: TRBJ2-5
V: TRBV4-1
D: -
size: -
CDR3: CASSQVYTQETQYF
DNA: TGCGCCAGCAGCCAAGTATATACACAAGAGACCCAGTACTTC

J: TRBJ1-5
V: TRBV10-2
D: -
size: -
CDR3: CASSAQGNQPQHF
DNA: TGCGCCAGCAGTGCACAGGGAAATCAGCCCCAGCATTTT

J: TRBJ2-5
V: TRBV10-2
D: -
size: -
CDR3: CASRATSLRPETQYF
DNA: TGCGCCAGCAGGGCAACTAGCCTCCGCCCAGAGACCCAGTACTTC

J: TRBJ1-4
V: TRBV4-1
D: -
size: -
CDR3: CASSQVEGNEKLFF
DNA: TGCGCCAGCAGCCAAGTGGAGGGGAATGAAAAACTGTTTTTT

J: TRBJ2-1
V: TRBV6-5
D: -
size: -
CDR3: CAAGLGGGEQFF
DNA: TGTGCCGCAGGCTTGGGGGGAGGTGAGCAGTTCTTC

J: TRBJ2-2
V: TRBV5-1
D: -
size: -
CDR3: CASRPEGGTANTGELFF
DNA: TGCGCCAGCAGGCCCGAGGGTGGCACTGCGAACACCGGGGAGCTGTTTTTT

J: TRBJ1-4
V: TRBV14
D: TRBD1
size: -
CDR3: CASSQDLGEGTGEKLFF
DNA: TGTGCCAGCAGCCAAGATCTGGGAGAGGGGACAGGCGAAAAACTGTTTTTT

J: TRBJ2-3
V: TRBV7-6
D: TRBD2
size: -
CDR3: CASSLFGGATDTQYF
DNA: TGTGCCAGCAGCTTATTCGGGGGGGCTACAGATACGCAGTATTTT

J: TRBJ1-2
V: TRBV28
D: TRBD1
size: -
CDR3: CASSTGQGSNYGYTF
DNA: TGTGCCAGCAGCACCGGACAGGGAAGCAACTATGGCTACACCTTC

J: TRBJ2-1
V: TRBV19
D: -
size: -
CDR3: CASSMVEGVGYNEQFF
DNA: TGTGCCAGTAGTATGGTCGAGGGGGTTGGGTACAATGAGCAGTTCTTC

J: TRBJ2-5
V: TRBV2
D: TRBD2
size: -
CDR3: CASSDPYLLAGAQETQYF
DNA: TGTGCCAGCAGTGACCCCTATCTCCTAGCGGGGGCCCAAGAGACCCAGTACTTC

J: TRBJ1-6
V: TRBV6-2/TRBV6-3
D: -
size: few
CDR3: CASSYTGALGISPLHF
DNA: TGTGCCAGCAGCTATACGGGAGCTTTGGGGATTTCACCCCTCCACTTT

J: TRBJ2-1
V: TRBV19
D: -
size: once
CDR3: CASSKGTSNEQFF
DNA: TGTGCCAGTTCCAAAGGGACATCTAATGAGCAGTTCTTC

J: TRBJ2-3
V: TRBV29-1
D: -
size: few
CDR3: CSVGDPRGDTDTQYF
DNA: TGCAGCGTTGGGGATCCCAGGGGGGACACAGATACGCAGTATTTT

J: TRBJ1-2
V: TRBV5-6
D: TRBD1
size: once
CDR3: CASTPTGGAWYGYTF
DNA: TGTGCCAGCACCCCGACAGGGGGCGCATGGTATGGCTACACCTTC

J: TRBJ1-1
V: TRBV28
D: -
size: -
CDR3: CASSLFFGQGTGEAFF
DNA: TGTGCCAGCAGTTTATTTTTCGGCCAGGGAACAGGTGAAGCTTTCTTT

J: TRBJ1-1
V: TRBV5-4
D: TRBD1
size: -
CDR3: CASSLGQGSRNTEAFF
DNA: TGTGCCAGCAGCTTGGGACAGGGGTCCAGGAACACTGAAGCTTTCTTT

J: TRBJ2-7
V: TRBV28
D: TRBD2
size: -
CDR3: CASKGQRGRYEQYF
DNA: TGTGCCAGCAAGGGCCAGCGGGGCCGCTACGAGCAGTACTTC

J: TRBJ2-6
V: TRBV6-5
D: -
size: -
CDR3: CASTYRETGANVLTF
DNA: TGTGCCAGCACCTACAGGGAGACTGGGGCCAACGTCCTGACTTTC

J: TRBJ1-5
V: TRBV10-3
D: -
size: -
CDR3: CAISPQGDQPQHF
DNA: TGTGCCATCAGTCCCCAAGGGGATCAGCCCCAGCATTTT

J: TRBJ1-5
V: TRBV2
D: TRBD1
size: -
CDR3: CASSEGGQGSQPQHF
DNA: TGTGCCAGCAGTGAGGGAGGACAGGGGAGTCAGCCCCAGCATTTT

J: TRBJ1-3
V: TRBV7-2
D: -
size: once
CDR3: CASSLGQKGNTIYF
DNA: TGTGCCAGCAGCTTAGGACAGAAGGGAAACACCATATATTTT

J: TRBJ2-3
V: TRBV4-1
D: TRBD2
size: -
CDR3: CASSRRTSETTDTQYF
DNA: TGCGCCAGCAGCCGTAGGACTAGCGAGACGACAGATACGCAGTATTTT

J: TRBJ2-4
V: TRBV7-2
D: TRBD1
size: -
CDR3: CASSVQGALGIQYF
DNA: TGTGCCAGCAGCGTACAGGGGGCGCTCGGCATTCAGTACTTC

J: TRBJ1-6
V: TRBV5-1
D: -
size: -
CDR3: CASSLLESEPLHF
DNA: TGCGCCAGCAGCTTGCTGGAGTCTGAACCCCTCCACTTT

J: TRBJ1-4
V: TRBV4-2
D: -
size: -
CDR3: CASSQDTTLNEKLFF
DNA: TGTGCCAGCAGCCAAGATACTACCCTTAATGAAAAACTGTTTTTT

J: TRBJ1-4
V: TRBV4-1
D: -
size: -
CDR3: CASRPTGVPNEKLFF
DNA: TGCGCCAGCAGACCTACGGGGGTACCTAATGAAAAACTGTTTTTT

J: TRBJ1-4
V: TRBV5-1
D: -
size: -
CDR3: CASSPGGMTNEKLFF
DNA: TGCGCCAGCAGCCCGGGGGGGATGACTAATGAAAAACTGTTTTTT

J: TRBJ2-1
V: TRBV7-9
D: TRBD2
size: few
CDR3: CASSLDSGSGVYNEQFF
DNA: TGTGCCAGCAGCTTAGATTCGGGTAGCGGGGTTTACAATGAGCAGTTCTTC

J: TRBJ1-5
V: TRBV19
D: -
size: -
CDR3: CASSPGGYQPQHF
DNA: TGTGCCAGTAGTCCCGGGGGTTATCAGCCCCAGCATTTT

J: TRBJ2-7
V: TRBV11-1
D: TRBD1
size: -
CDR3: CASSSKTGGPYEQYF
DNA: TGTGCCAGCAGCTCCAAGACAGGGGGGCCCTACGAGCAGTACTTC

J: TRBJ1-4
V: TRBV28
D: -
size: -
CDR3: CASTWGLNEKLFF
DNA: TGTGCCAGCACCTGGGGCCTCAATGAAAAACTGTTTTTT

J: TRBJ2-1
V: TRBV7-3
D: TRBD2
size: once
CDR3: CASSLMGGDHGYNEQFF
DNA: TGTGCCAGCAGCTTAATGGGAGGGGATCATGGTTACAATGAGCAGTTCTTC

J: TRBJ2-1
V: TRBV5-1
D: -
size: -
CDR3: CASSLGLGGFEQFF
DNA: TGCGCCAGCAGCTTAGGACTAGGGGGATTTGAGCAGTTCTTC

J: TRBJ2-7
V: TRBV19
D: TRBD2
size: -
CDR3: CASSMGGVTYEQYF
DNA: TGTGCCAGTAGTATGGGAGGGGTCACCTACGAGCAGTACTTC

J: TRBJ1-5
V: TRBV6-1
D: TRBD1
size: -
CDR3: CASSEPTGGNQPQHF
DNA: TGTGCCAGCAGTGAGCCGACAGGGGGCAATCAGCCCCAGCATTTT